The source of this TCR beta chain is a study of blood T cell repertoires in COVID-19. The protocol was immunoSEQ multiplex PCR, while the TCRdb copy is restricted to in-frame clones and leaves out a portion. Among fewer than 350,000 clones listed, roughly 90% were seen once. The CDR3 runs 15 residues. V shed 5 bases and J 2 bases; nucleotides not matched to a gene: 9. Germline-derived CDR1 and CDR2 are SGHTA and FQGNSA. Sequenced input: peripheral blood. The chain joins TRBV7-2 to TRBJ2-7; 7 bases align to TRBD2. This TCR was recovered from a woman in her thirties with COVID-19, enrolled during active disease. The CDR3 loop is CASSPPGGSAYEQYF. CDR3 DNA: TGTGCCAGCAGCCCCCCGGGAGGCTCTGCCTACGAGCAGTACTTC.